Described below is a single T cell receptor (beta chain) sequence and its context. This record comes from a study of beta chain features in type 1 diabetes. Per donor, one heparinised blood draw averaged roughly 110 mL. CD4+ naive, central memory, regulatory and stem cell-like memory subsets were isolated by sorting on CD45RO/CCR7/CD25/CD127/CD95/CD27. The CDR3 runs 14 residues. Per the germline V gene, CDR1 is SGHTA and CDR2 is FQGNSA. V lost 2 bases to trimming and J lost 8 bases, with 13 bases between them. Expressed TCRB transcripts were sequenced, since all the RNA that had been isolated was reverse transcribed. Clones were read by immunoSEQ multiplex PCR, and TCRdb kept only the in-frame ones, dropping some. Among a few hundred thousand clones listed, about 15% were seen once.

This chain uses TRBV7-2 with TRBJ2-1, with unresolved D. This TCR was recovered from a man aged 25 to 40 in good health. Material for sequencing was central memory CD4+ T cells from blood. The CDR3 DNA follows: TGTGCCAGCAGCTTAAGGCTACCTCCCCATGAGCAGTTCTTC. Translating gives CASSLRLPPHEQFF.